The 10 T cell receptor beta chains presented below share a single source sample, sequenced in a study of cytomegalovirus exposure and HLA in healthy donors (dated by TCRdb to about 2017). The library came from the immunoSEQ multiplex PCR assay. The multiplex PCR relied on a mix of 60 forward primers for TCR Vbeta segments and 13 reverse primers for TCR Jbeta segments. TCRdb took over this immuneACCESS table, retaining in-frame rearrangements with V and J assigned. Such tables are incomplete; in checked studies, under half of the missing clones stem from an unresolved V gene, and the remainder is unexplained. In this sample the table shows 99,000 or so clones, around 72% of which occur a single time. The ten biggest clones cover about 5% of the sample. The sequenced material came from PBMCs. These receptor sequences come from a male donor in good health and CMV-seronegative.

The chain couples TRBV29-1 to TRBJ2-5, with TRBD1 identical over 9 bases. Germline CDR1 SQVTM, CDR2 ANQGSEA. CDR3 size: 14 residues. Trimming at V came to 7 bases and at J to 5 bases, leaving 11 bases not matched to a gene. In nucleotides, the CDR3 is TGCAGCGCCGCGGAGGGACAGGGTGGGGAGACCCAGTACTTC. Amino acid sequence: CSAAEGQGGETQYF.

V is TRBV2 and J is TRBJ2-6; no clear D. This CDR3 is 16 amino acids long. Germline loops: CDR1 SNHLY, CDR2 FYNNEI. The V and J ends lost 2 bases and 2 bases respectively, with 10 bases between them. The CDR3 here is CASSETPGPGANVLTF. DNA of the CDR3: TGTGCCAGCAGTGAAACTCCAGGTCCTGGGGCCAACGTCCTGACTTTC.

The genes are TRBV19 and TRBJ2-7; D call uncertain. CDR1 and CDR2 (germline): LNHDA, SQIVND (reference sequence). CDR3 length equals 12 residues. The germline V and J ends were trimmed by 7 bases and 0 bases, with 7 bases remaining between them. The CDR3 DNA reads TGTGCCAGTATCGGCGGCTCCTACGAGCAGTACTTC. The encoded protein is CASIGGSYEQYF.

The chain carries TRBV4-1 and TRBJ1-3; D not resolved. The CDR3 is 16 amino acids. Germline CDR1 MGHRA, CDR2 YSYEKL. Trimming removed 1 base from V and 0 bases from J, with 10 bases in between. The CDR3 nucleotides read TGCGCCAGCAGCCAAGGATCTCTGAGCTCTGGAAACACCATATATTTT. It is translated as CASSQGSLSSGNTIYF.

CDR3: CASSLWVGTSGRYEQFF. For the CDR3, the DNA is TGTGCCAGCAGTTTATGGGTCGGGACTAGCGGGAGATATGAGCAGTTCTTC. The chain is built from TRBV28 and TRBJ2-1; TRBD2 aligns across 14 bases. The CDR3 has 17 residues. Germline CDR1 MDHEN, CDR2 SYDVKM. V lost 0 bases and J lost 8; bases outside the gene matches: 6.

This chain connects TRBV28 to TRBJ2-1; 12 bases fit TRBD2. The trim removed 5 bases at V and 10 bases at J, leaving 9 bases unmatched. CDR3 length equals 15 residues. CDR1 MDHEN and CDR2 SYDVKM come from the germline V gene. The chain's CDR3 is CASSRLGLAGSEQFF. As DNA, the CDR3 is TGTGCCAGCAGTCGTCTGGGACTAGCGGGTTCCGAGCAGTTCTTC.

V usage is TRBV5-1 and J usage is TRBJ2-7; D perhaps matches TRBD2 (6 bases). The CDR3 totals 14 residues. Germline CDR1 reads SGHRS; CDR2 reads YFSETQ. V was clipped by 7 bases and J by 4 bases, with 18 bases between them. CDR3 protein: CASYPEASVYEQYF. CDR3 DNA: TGCGCCAGCTATCCCGAGGCTAGCGTTTACGAGCAGTACTTC. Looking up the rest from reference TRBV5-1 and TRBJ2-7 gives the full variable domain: KAGVTQTPRYLIKTRGQQVTLSCSPISGHRSVSWYQQTPGQGLQFLFEYFSETQRNKGNFPGRFSGRQFSNSRSEMNVSTLELGDSALYLCASYPEASVYEQYFGPGTRLTVT.

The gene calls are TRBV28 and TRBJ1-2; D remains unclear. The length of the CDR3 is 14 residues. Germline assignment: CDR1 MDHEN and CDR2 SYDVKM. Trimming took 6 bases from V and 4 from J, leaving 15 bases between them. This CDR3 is CASSPGNVLYGYTF. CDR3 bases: TGTGCCAGCAGCCCCGGTAACGTCCTCTATGGCTACACCTTC.

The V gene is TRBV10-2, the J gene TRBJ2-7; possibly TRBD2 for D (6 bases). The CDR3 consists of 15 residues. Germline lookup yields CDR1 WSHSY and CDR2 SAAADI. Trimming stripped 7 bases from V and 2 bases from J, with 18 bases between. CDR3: CASTWPGGDTYEQYF. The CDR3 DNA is TGCGCCAGCACGTGGCCCGGAGGGGATACCTACGAGCAGTACTTC.

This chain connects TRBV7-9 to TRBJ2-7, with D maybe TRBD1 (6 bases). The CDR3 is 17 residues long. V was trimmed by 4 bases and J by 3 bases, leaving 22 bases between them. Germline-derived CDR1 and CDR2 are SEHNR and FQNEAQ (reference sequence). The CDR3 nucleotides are TGTGCCAGCAGCTCCATTGAAACAGGGCTAATAAACTACGAGCAGTACTTC. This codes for CASSSIETGLINYEQYF.